The following is a T cell receptor (beta chain) sequence with its context. Its antigen is unidentified. V trimming: 0 bases; J trimming: 6 bases; junction bases outside the gene matches: 10. Germline loops: CDR1 SGHTA, CDR2 FQGNSA. CDR3 length: 17 amino acids. This sample was taken from a study of beta chain features in type 1 diabetes. Regarding the study as a whole: Patients with Type 1 diabetes showed moderately but significantly shorter TCRB CDR3s in all four CD4+ subsets.

As every portion of the isolated RNA was reverse transcribed, the sequencing read expressed TCRB transcripts. Profiled with immunoSEQ multiplex PCR; TCRdb holds only in-frame clones, not every one. The profile shows about 640,000 clones, roughly 12% of them singletons. This sequence joins TRBV7-2 and TRBJ1-5, with 8 bases fitting TRBD1. Material: naive CD4+ T cells from blood. The sequence was collected from a young man with type 1 diabetes. Written as DNA, the CDR3 is TGTGCCAGCAGCTTAGCGGGGCAGGGGGCTTGGAGTCAGCCCCAGCATTTT. It encodes CASSLAGQGAWSQPQHF.